Shown below are 30 T cell receptor beta chains from a single sample sequenced in a study of blood T cells in healthy people across ages. Combining a sample-barcoded 5' primer with a J-beta primer mix, a second PCR ran for 7 to 11 cycles. TCRdb used MiXCR to reprocess the 5' RACE reads, holding one entry per CDR3 protein. The table includes about 1.5 million distinct CDR3 sequences, about 43% detected once. The specimen sequenced was blood. These receptors were obtained from a woman under 30 in good health.

This chain connects TRBV28 to TRBJ2-1; 9 positions agree with TRBD1. Looked up from germline, CDR1 is MDHEN and CDR2 is SYDVKM. V gave up 4 bases and J gave up 8 bases; unmatched junction bases: 9. This CDR3 is built from 15 residues. CDR3 sequence: CASSSGQGRWDEQFF. CDR3 in DNA: TGTGCCAGCAGTTCGGGACAGGGCCGGTGGGATGAGCAGTTCTTC.

The genes are TRBV14 and TRBJ2-1; 10 bases line up with TRBD2. The CDR3 covers 15 residues. Germline loops: CDR1 SGHDN, CDR2 FVKESK. The ends lost 0 bases at V and 14 bases at J; junction bases unmatched: 10. The chain's CDR3 is CASSQEIWGSGREFF. In nucleotides, the CDR3 is TGTGCCAGCAGCCAAGAAATATGGGGGAGCGGGAGGGAGTTCTTC.

The chain is built from TRBV7-3 and TRBJ1-1, with D possibly TRBD1 on 6 matching bases. This CDR3 has 15 residues. From germline, CDR1 is SGHTA and CDR2 FQGTGA. Trimming took off 4 bases at V and 1 base at J, with 13 bases between the two ends. CDR3 residues: CASSSPGHRNTEAFF. CDR3 coding DNA: TGTGCCAGCAGCTCTCCGGGACACAGGAACACTGAAGCTTTCTTT.

V is TRBV20-1 and J is TRBJ1-2, with D maybe TRBD1 (5 bases). V was cut by 6 bases and J by 2 bases, with 16 bases left in between. The CDR3 sequence is 14 residues long. Germline V gene lookup returns CDR1 DFQATT and CDR2 SNEGSKA (reference sequence). CDR3: CSAIKGISNYGYTF. In DNA, the CDR3 is TGCAGTGCCATAAAGGGGATTAGCAACTATGGCTACACCTTC.

The chain couples TRBV7-8 to TRBJ2-1; tentatively, D is TRBD1 (6 bases). The germline V gene has CDR1 SGHVS and CDR2 FQNEAQ. The CDR3 sequence is 15 residues long. Trimming took off 3 bases at V and 3 bases at J, with 12 bases between the two ends. CDR3 protein: CASSFRDNYYNEQFF. CDR3 nucleotides: TGTGCCAGCAGCTTCCGGGACAATTACTACAATGAGCAGTTCTTC.

The V call is TRBV19, the J call TRBJ2-1; tentative D call: TRBD2 (7 bases). The germline V gene has CDR1 LNHDA and CDR2 SQIVND (reference sequence). This CDR3 spans 15 amino acids. With 4 bases removed from V and 10 bases from J, the gap between germline ends came to 20 bases. For the CDR3, the DNA is TGTGCCAGTAGTAGTCCTCCTGGGGGGGCCTTCGAGCAGTTCTTC. Translated: CASSSPPGGAFEQFF. The entire variable domain, with the rest obtained from reference TRBV19 and TRBJ2-1, is as follows: DGGITQSPKYLFRKEGQNVTLSCEQNLNHDAMYWYRQDPGQGLRLIYYSQIVNDFQKGDIAEGYSVSREKKESFPLTVTSAQKNPTAFYLCASSSPPGGAFEQFFGPGTRLTVL.

This clonotype was counted a single time. J is TRBJ1-2 and V is TRBV28, with a weak D call TRBD1 (5 bases). The germline V gene has CDR1 MDHEN and CDR2 SYDVKM. This CDR3 spans 17 amino acids. Trimming pared 6 bases from V and 0 bases from J, leaving 20 bases between. The CDR3 protein is CASSRPPGGAPNYGYTF. Here the CDR3 DNA reads TGTGCCAGCAGCCGACCCCCGGGCGGGGCCCCTAACTATGGCTACACCTTC.

This rearrangement joins TRBV7-2 to TRBJ2-5; D is perhaps TRBD1 (5 bases). CDR1 and CDR2 (germline): SGHTA, FQGNSA. This CDR3 has 14 residues. The ends were cut back, 1 base at V and 4 bases at J, with 10 bases in the middle. The CDR3 coding sequence is TGTGCCAGCAGCTTAGTATCCAGGGCAGAGACCCAGTACTTC. It yields the protein CASSLVSRAETQYF.

The genes are TRBV6-1 and TRBJ2-7; D is perhaps TRBD2 (5 bases). The germline CDR1 and CDR2 sequences are MNHNS and SASEGT. There are 13 residues in the CDR3. V gave up 9 bases and J gave up 0 bases, with 12 bases separating them. CDR3 sequence reads: CASPKGDSYEQYF. The CDR3 bases are TGTGCCAGTCCGAAGGGAGACTCCTACGAGCAGTACTTC.

The chain couples TRBV27 to TRBJ1-5; 10 positions match TRBD1. This CDR3 comprises 15 residues. From germline, CDR1 is MNHEY and CDR2 SMNVEV (reference sequence). Trimming removed 5 bases from V and 4 bases from J; junction bases left unmatched: 5. CDR3 protein: CASSTLGQGNQPQHF. DNA for the CDR3: TGTGCCAGCAGTACATTGGGACAGGGGAATCAGCCCCAGCATTTT.

There are a few counts of this clonotype. The V and J genes are TRBV4-1 and TRBJ2-7, with D possibly being TRBD1 or TRBD2 (6 bases each). Per germline, CDR1 MGHRA and CDR2 YSYEKL. The CDR3 has 15 residues. Trimming shortened V by 0 bases and J by 6 bases, and 15 bases separated the two germline ends. CDR3 coding DNA: TGCGCCAGCAGCCAAGAAGGGGGGCACCGTGGCGAGCAGTACTTC. Its protein product is CASSQEGGHRGEQYF.

This clonotype was detected a few times. The rearrangement links TRBV5-5 to TRBJ1-2; 7 nucleotides line up with TRBD1. Germline V gene lookup returns CDR1 SGHKS and CDR2 YYEKEE (reference sequence). Unmatched junction bases numbered 5, after V lost 1 base and J lost 5 bases. The CDR3 loop spans 14 amino acids. The DNA for the CDR3 is TGTGCCAGCAGCTTGCCAGGGGGAATATATGGCTACACCTTC. This gives the protein CASSLPGGIYGYTF.

This clonotype was detected only a few times. V usage is TRBV12-3 or TRBV12-4 and J usage is TRBJ1-2; no clear D gene. Trimming cost V 7 bases and J 0 bases, with 12 bases left between them. The CDR3 runs 14 residues. DNA for the CDR3: TGTGCCAGCAAGAAAGCGGCGACTAACTATGGCTACACCTTC. This translates into CASKKAATNYGYTF.

The V and J genes are TRBV3-1 and TRBJ2-3; TRBD2 is a possible D gene (5 bases). This CDR3 contains 15 residues. Trimming took off 10 bases at V and 7 bases at J, with 24 bases between the two ends. Germline assignment: CDR1 LGHDT and CDR2 YNNKEL (reference sequence). In DNA, the CDR3 is TGTGCCACACAAGCGGAGACACCCTTCGGATATACGCAGTATTTT. Translating gives CATQAETPFGYTQYF.

This clonotype was picked up many times. This chain joins TRBV14 and TRBJ2-4; TRBD1 is a possible D gene (5 bases). In germline, CDR1 is SGHDN, CDR2 FVKESK. Trimming removed 5 bases at V and 7 bases at J, with 9 bases between. The CDR3 length is 12 residues. CDR3 sequence: CASSGQMNIQYF. The CDR3 DNA follows: TGTGCCAGCAGCGGACAAATGAACATTCAGTACTTC. Using reference TRBV14 and TRBJ2-4 for the parts outside the CDR3, the full variable domain is EAGVTQFPSHSVIEKGQTVTLRCDPISGHDNLYWYRRVMGKEIKFLLHFVKESKQDESGMPNNRFLAERTGGTYSTLKVQPAELEDSGVYFCASSGQMNIQYFGAGTRLSVL.

This clonotype has just one count. This sequence joins TRBV28 and TRBJ1-4, with D possibly TRBD1 on 6 matching bases. V shed 1 base and J shed 7 bases, with 10 bases lying between them. This CDR3 region has 14 residues. Germline CDR1 reads MDHEN; CDR2 reads SYDVKM. The CDR3 region has the DNA TGTGCCAGCAGTTTATACAGGGAGAGTGAAAAACTGTTTTTT. Residues: CASSLYRESEKLFF.

This clonotype was counted a few times. The chain carries TRBV27 and TRBJ2-1; D is tentatively TRBD1 or TRBD2 (6 bases each). Trimming pared 3 bases from V and 9 bases from J, leaving 15 bases between. CDR1 and CDR2 (germline): MNHEY, SMNVEV (reference sequence). This CDR3 is 14 amino acids long. Here the CDR3 reads CASSLSGSGAEQFF. The DNA of the CDR3 is TGTGCCAGCAGTTTGTCTGGTTCGGGGGCTGAGCAGTTCTTC.

This rearrangement joins TRBV15 to TRBJ1-2; D is unclear. This CDR3 is built from 16 residues. Trimming shortened V by 5 bases and J by 6 bases, and 22 bases separated the two germline ends. Looked up from germline, CDR1 is LNHNV and CDR2 is YYDKDF (reference sequence). The CDR3 reads CATSPSPGEAGDGYTF. CDR3 DNA sequence: TGTGCCACCAGCCCATCCCCCGGGGAGGCCGGAGATGGCTACACCTTC.

Only one count was recorded for this clonotype. V and J are TRBV11-2 and TRBJ2-5, with 7 positions matching TRBD2. The end of the DNA is better explained by TRBJ2-7, so the J call may be wrong. Germline assignment: CDR1 SGHAT and CDR2 FQNNGV. This CDR3 has 15 residues. CDR3 in amino acids: CASSLDRSGAYEQYF. CDR3 coding DNA: TGTGCCAGCAGCTTAGATCGGAGCGGGGCCTACGAGCAGTACTTC.

This clonotype was found a few times. The genes are TRBV5-6 and TRBJ1-5; no reliable D call. Trimming took off 1 base at V and 0 bases at J, with 11 bases between the two ends. The CDR3 extends over 16 amino acids. Germline loops: CDR1 SGHDT, CDR2 YYEEEE. The DNA for the CDR3 is TGTGCCAGCAGCTTGAAGTCGGGGAGTAGCAATCAGCCCCAGCATTTT. Protein: CASSLKSGSSNQPQHF.

In DNA form, the CDR3 reads TGTGCCAGCAGTTACTCGGACACCCGTTCCCGCTACGAGCAGTACTTC. Encoded protein: CASSYSDTRSRYEQYF. This rearrangement joins TRBV6-5 to TRBJ2-7; D is possibly TRBD1 (5 bases). This CDR3 spans 16 amino acids. The germline V gene has CDR1 MNHEY and CDR2 SVGAGI. The germline V and J ends were trimmed by 0 bases and 3 bases, with 15 bases remaining between them.

This sequence joins TRBV24-1 and TRBJ2-1; weak D call: TRBD2 (5 bases). Per germline, CDR1 KGHDR and CDR2 SFDVKD. The V end lost 0 bases, the J end lost 3 bases, and 11 bases lay between the germline ends. The CDR3 is made up of 16 amino acids. This CDR3 is CATSDLRSRDYNEQFF. In nucleotides, the CDR3 is TGTGCCACCAGTGATTTGCGGAGCCGGGACTACAATGAGCAGTTCTTC.

The rearrangement joins TRBV5-1 to TRBJ2-1, with TRBD2 matching over 12 bases. Trimming at V came to 4 bases and at J to 9 bases, leaving 8 bases not matched to a gene. Germline V gene sequence: CDR1 SGHRS, CDR2 YFSETQ. The CDR3 is 15 residues long. The CDR3 protein is CASSLGLAGPSEQFF. CDR3 nucleotide sequence: TGCGCCAGCAGCCTAGGACTAGCGGGGCCGAGTGAGCAGTTCTTC.

This clonotype was counted a single time. The J gene is TRBJ1-1, the V gene TRBV12-3 or TRBV12-4; D gene uncertain. V shed 6 bases and J shed 8 bases, with 13 bases lying between them. This CDR3 is 12 amino acids long. The CDR3 here is CASSPPKSEAFF. CDR3 coding DNA: TGTGCCAGCAGCCCCCCTAAATCCGAAGCTTTCTTT.

The chain employs TRBV12-3 or TRBV12-4 and TRBJ1-5; D is possibly TRBD1 (5 bases). CDR3 length: 12 amino acids. V lost 7 bases to trimming and J lost 7 bases, with 11 bases between them. As DNA, the CDR3 is TGTGCCAGCACTCGGGACTCACAGCCCCAGCATTTT. Its protein product is CASTRDSQPQHF.

This sequence joins TRBV27 and TRBJ1-6; D possibly corresponds to TRBD1 (5 bases). The CDR3 has 13 residues. Per germline, CDR1 MNHEY and CDR2 SMNVEV (reference sequence). Trimming cost V 6 bases and J 7 bases, with 10 bases left between them. For the CDR3, the DNA is TGTGCCAGCAGAGCGACAGTAAATTCACCCCTCCACTTT. It codes for CASRATVNSPLHF.

This rearrangement joins TRBV29-1 to TRBJ1-1, with a tentative D call TRBD1 (5 bases). V lost 8 bases and J 4 bases, leaving 17 bases between the germline ends. CDR3 length: 13 residues. CDR1 is SQVTM, CDR2 ANQGSEA, per germline. The CDR3 loop is CSPLEAGGTEAFF. The CDR3 coding sequence is TGCAGCCCCCTCGAGGCCGGGGGCACTGAAGCTTTCTTT.

This clonotype was seen more than once but under ten times. This chain uses TRBV27 with TRBJ2-1; tentative D call: TRBD2 (6 bases). In germline, CDR1 is MNHEY, CDR2 SMNVEV (reference sequence). V lost 3 bases to trimming and J lost 12 bases, with 9 bases between them. The CDR3 totals 11 residues. This CDR3 reads CASSLAGRQFF. CDR3 bases: TGTGCCAGCAGTTTGGCCGGGAGGCAGTTCTTC.

This clonotype was observed a handful of times. The chain couples TRBV5-1 to TRBJ2-1; 10 nucleotides line up with TRBD2. V shed 4 bases, J shed 4 bases, and the junction held 8 bases outside the gene matches. There are 16 residues in the CDR3. Germline V lookup: CDR1 SGHRS, CDR2 YFSETQ. Here the CDR3 DNA reads TGCGCCAGCAGCCCGACCCCTAGCGGGGGTTACAATGAGCAGTTCTTC. This codes for CASSPTPSGGYNEQFF.

The chain recombines TRBV20-1 with TRBJ1-4; 8 nucleotides agree with TRBD1. Germline V gene lookup returns CDR1 DFQATT and CDR2 SNEGSKA (reference sequence). Germline trimming cut 6 bases from V and 7 bases from J; bases unmatched to any gene: 7. The CDR3 is 13 amino acids. The CDR3 sequence: CSAWDRLTEKLFF. The CDR3 DNA sequence: TGCAGTGCCTGGGACAGGTTAACTGAAAAACTGTTTTTT.